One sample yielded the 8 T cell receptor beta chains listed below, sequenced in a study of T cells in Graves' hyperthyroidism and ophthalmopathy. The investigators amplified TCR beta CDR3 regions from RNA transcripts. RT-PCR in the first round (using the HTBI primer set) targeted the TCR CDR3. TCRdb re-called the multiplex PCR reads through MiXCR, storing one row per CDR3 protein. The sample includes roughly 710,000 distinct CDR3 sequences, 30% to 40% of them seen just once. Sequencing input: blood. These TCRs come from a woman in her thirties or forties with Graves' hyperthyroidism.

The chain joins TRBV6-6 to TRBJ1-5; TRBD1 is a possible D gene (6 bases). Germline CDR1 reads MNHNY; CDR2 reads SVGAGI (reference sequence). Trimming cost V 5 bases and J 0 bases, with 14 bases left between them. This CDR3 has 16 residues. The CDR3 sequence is CASSDGQPNSNQPQHF. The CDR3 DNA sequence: TGTGCCAGCAGTGACGGACAGCCAAATAGCAATCAGCCCCAGCATTTT.

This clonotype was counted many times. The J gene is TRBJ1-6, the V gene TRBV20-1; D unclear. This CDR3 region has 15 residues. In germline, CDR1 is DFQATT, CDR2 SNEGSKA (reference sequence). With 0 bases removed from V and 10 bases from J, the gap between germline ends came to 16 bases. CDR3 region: CSARDHQVPASPLHF. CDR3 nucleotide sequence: TGCAGTGCTAGAGATCATCAGGTCCCGGCGTCACCCCTCCACTTT.

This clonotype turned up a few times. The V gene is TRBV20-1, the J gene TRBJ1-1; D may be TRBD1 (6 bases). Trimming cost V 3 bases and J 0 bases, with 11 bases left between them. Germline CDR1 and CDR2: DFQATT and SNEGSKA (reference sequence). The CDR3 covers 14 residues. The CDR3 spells CSASEAGVNTEAFF. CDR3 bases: TGCAGTGCTAGTGAGGCAGGGGTGAACACTGAAGCTTTCTTT.

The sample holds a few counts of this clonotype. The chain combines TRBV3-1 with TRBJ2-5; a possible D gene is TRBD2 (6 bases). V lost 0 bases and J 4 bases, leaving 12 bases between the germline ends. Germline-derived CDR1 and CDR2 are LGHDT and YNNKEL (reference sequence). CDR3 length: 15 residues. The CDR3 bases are TGTGCCAGCAGCCAAGATCGGGCGGGGATAGAGACCCAGTACTTC. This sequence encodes CASSQDRAGIETQYF.

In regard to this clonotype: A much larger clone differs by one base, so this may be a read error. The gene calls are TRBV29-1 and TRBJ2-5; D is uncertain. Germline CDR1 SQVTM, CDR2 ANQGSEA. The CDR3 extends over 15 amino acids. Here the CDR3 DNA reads TGCAGCATTGAAGATCCTGAAGGTTTAAGTGAGACCCAGTACTTC. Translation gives CSIEDPEGLSETQYF. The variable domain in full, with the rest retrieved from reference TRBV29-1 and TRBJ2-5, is SAVISQKPSRDICQRGTSLTIQCQVDSQVTMMFWYRQQPGQSLTLIATANQGSEATYESGFVIDKFPISRPNLTFSTLTVSNMSPEDSSIYLCSIEDPEGLSETQYFGPGTRLLVL.

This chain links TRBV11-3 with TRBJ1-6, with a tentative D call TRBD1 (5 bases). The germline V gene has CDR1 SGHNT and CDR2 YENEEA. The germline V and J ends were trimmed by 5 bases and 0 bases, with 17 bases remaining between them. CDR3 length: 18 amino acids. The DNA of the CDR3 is TGTGCCAGCAGCCACGAGTTGGGGACGAGCTCCTATAATTCACCCCTCCACTTT. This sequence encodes CASSHELGTSSYNSPLHF.

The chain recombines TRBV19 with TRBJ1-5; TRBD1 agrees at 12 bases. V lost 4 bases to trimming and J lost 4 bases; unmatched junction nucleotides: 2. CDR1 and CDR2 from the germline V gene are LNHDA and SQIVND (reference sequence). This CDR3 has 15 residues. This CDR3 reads CASSRDRGPNQPQHF. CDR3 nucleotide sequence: TGTGCCAGTAGTAGGGACAGGGGGCCAAATCAGCCCCAGCATTTT.

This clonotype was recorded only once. CDR3: CASSLAAWGQGDTDTQYF. The CDR3 bases are TGTGCCAGCAGCTTAGCAGCATGGGGACAGGGGGACACAGATACGCAGTATTTT. The chain uses TRBV7-9 and TRBJ2-3; 11 bases align to TRBD1. The ends lost 0 bases at V and 2 bases at J; junction bases unmatched: 7. Germline CDR1 is SEHNR and CDR2 is FQNEAQ (reference sequence). This CDR3 contains 18 residues.